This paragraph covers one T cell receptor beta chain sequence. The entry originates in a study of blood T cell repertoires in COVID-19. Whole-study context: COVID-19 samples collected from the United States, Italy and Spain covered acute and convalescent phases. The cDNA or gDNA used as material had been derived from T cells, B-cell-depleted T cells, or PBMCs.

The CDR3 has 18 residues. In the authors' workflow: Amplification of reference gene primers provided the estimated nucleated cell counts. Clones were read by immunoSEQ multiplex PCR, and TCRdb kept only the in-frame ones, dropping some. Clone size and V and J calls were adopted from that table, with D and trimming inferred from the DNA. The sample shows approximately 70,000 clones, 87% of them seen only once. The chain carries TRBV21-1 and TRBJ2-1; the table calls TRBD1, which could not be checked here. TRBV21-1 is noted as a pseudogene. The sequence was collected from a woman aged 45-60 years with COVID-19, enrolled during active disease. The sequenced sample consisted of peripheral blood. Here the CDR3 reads CASSPPKGTGPSYNEQFF. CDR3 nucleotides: TGTGCCAGCAGCCCGCCCAAAGGGACAGGACCTTCCTACAATGAGCAGTTCTTC.